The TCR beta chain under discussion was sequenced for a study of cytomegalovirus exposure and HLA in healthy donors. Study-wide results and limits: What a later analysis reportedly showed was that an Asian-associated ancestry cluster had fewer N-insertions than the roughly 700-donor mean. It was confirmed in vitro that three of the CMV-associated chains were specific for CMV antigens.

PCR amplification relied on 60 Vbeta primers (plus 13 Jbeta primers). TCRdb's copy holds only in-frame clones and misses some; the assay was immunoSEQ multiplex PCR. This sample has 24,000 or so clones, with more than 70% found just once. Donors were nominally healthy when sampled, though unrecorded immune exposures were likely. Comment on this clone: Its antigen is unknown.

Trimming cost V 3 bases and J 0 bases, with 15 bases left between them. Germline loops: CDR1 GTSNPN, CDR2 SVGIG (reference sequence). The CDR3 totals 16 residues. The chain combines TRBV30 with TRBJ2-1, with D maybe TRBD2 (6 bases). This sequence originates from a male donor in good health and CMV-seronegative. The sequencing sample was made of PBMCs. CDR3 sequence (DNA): TGTGCCTGGAGGCGACTAGATTCCCCCTCCTACAATGAGCAGTTCTTC. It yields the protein CAWRRLDSPSYNEQFF.